This T cell receptor beta chain originates from a study of T cell responses to AZD1222 COVID-19 vaccine. The CDR3 consists of 15 residues. Germline V gene data show CDR1 as SGHTA and CDR2 as FQGTGA. Trimming removed 6 bases from V and 3 bases from J; junction bases left unmatched: 10. Sequenced by immunoSEQ multiplex PCR; TCRdb stores in-frame clones only, minus some. The table records approximately 150,000 clones, just under 90% of them present only once. This chain uses TRBV7-3 with TRBJ2-5; 7 nucleotides match TRBD1. The sequencing used peripheral blood, collected 28 days after the second dose of the MenACWY control vaccine. The receptor's source is an adult who received the MenACWY meningococcal vaccine as a control. CDR3 region: CASRVTGTVEETQYF. For the CDR3, the DNA is TGTGCCAGCAGGGTGACAGGGACAGTCGAAGAGACCCAGTACTTC.